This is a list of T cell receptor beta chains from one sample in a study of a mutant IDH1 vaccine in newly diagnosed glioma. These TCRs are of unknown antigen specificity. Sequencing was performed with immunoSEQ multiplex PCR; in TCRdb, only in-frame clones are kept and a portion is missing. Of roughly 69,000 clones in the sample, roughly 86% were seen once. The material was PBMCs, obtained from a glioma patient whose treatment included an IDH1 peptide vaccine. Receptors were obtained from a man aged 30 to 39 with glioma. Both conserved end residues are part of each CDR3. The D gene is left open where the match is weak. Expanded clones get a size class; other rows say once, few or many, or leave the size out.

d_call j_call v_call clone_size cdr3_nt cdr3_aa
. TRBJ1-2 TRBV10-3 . TGTGCCATCAGTCAAGACAGCTATGGCTACACCTTC CAISQDSYGYTF
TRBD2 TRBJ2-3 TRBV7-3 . TGTGCCAGCAGATCGACTAGCGGGGGCACAGATACGCAGTATTTT CASRSTSGGTDTQYF
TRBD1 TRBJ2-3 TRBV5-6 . TGTGCCAGCAGCCCCGACAGGGTTCGCCCAGATACGCAGTATTTT CASSPDRVRPDTQYF
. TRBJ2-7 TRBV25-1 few TGTGCCAGCAGTGATTCCGGGAATCCCAGCCGTACCTACGAGCAGTACTTC CASSDSGNPSRTYEQYF
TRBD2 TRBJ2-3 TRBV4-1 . TGCGCCAGCAGCCAAGAAGCCCAAGGGCTAGCGGGGTCGGATACGCAGTATTTT CASSQEAQGLAGSDTQYF
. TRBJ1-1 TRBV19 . TGTGCCAGTAAGCAGTTCATGAACACTGAAGCTTTCTTT CASKQFMNTEAFF
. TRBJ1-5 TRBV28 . TGTGCCAGCAGTTTAATTTCTGGGGTTCAGCCCCAGCATTTT CASSLISGVQPQHF
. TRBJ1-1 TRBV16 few TGTGCCAGCACCACACAGCCGTTGAACACTGAAGCTTTCTTT CASTTQPLNTEAFF
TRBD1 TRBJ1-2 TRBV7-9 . TGTGCCAGCAGCCTCCAACAGGGGTTGGGCTACACCTTC CASSLQQGLGYTF
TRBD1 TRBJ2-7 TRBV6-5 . TGTGCCACCCCGACAGGGCATCGTTACGAGCAGTACTTC CATPTGHRYEQYF
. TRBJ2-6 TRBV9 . TGTGCCAGCAGCGTAGGGCAGACCTCTGGGGCCAACGTCCTGACTTTC CASSVGQTSGANVLTF
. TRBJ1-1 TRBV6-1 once TGTGCCAGCAGTGAATTCGGGGGCTCGAACACTGAAGCTTTCTTT CASSEFGGSNTEAFF
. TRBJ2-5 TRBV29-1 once TGCAGCCCTCAGAGGGGAGAGACCCAGTACTTC CSPQRGETQYF
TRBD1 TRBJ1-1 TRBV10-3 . TGTGCCATCAGTGAGCTGGGACAGGTGAACACTGAAGCTTTCTTT CAISELGQVNTEAFF
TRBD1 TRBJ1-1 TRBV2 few TGTGCCAGCTATCCCGGACAGGTTGAAGCTTTCTTT CASYPGQVEAFF
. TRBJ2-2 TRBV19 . TGTGCCAGTAGTATTCCACTCAACACCGGGAAGCTGTTTTTT CASSIPLNTGKLFF
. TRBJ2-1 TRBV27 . TGTGCCAGCAGTCCCTTCCTTAGCAGCTATGAGCAGTTCTTC CASSPFLSSYEQFF
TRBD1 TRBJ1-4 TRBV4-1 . TGCGCCAGCAGCCTGACAGGGAATGAAAAACTGTTTTTT CASSLTGNEKLFF
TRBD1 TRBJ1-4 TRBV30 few TGTGCCTGGAGCCTAGGGGGCTCTGATGAAAAACTGTTTTTT CAWSLGGSDEKLFF
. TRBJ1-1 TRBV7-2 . TGTGCCAGCAGCTGGATTACAGGGTACACTGAAGCTTTCTTT CASSWITGYTEAFF
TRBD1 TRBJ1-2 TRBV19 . TGTGCCAGTAGTTTCCCCGGGACAGGGGATGGCTACACCTTC CASSFPGTGDGYTF
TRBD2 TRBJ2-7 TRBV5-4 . TGTGCCAGGATCCGGGCTAGCGGGGATGGGGTGTACGAGCAGTACTTC CARIRASGDGVYEQYF
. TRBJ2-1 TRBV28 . TGTGCCAGCAGTTTTTCTATTCCCACGAGCTCCTACAATGAGCAGTTCTTC CASSFSIPTSSYNEQFF
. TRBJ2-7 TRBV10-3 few TGTGCCATCAGTGAGGAGGAAGCCTACGAGCAGTACTTC CAISEEEAYEQYF
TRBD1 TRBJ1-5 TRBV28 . TGTGCCAGCAGTTTATGGGGACAGGGTAATCAGCCCCAGCATTTT CASSLWGQGNQPQHF
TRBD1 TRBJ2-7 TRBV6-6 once TGTGCCAGCAGTTACGAAGGGTGGACAGGGAACGAGCAGTACTTC CASSYEGWTGNEQYF
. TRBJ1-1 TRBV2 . TGTGCCAGCACCGAGGGGCGGGGGTTTGCTTTCTTT CASTEGRGFAFF
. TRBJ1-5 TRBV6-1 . TGTGCCAGCAGTGAACAGCCTCGTGGGGGGAATCAGCCCCAGCATTTT CASSEQPRGGNQPQHF
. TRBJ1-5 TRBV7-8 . TGTGCCAGCAGCCCCTGGGGCGGGGATAGCAATCAGCCCCAGCATTTT CASSPWGGDSNQPQHF
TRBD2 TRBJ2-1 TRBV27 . TGTGCCAGCAGTCAAAGCGGGGTCCTTCACAATGAGCAGTTCTTC CASSQSGVLHNEQFF
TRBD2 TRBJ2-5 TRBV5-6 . TGTGCCAGCAGTTCCGGACTAGCGGGACTGACCCAGTACTTC CASSSGLAGLTQYF
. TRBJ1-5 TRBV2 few TGTGCCAGCAGTGACATGAGCAATCAGCCCCAGCATTTT CASSDMSNQPQHF
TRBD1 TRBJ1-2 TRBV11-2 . TGTGCCAGCGTGGCAGGGGGTAACTATGGCTACACCTTC CASVAGGNYGYTF
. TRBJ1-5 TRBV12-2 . TGTGCAAGTCGCTTAAGATTATTGGGTAGGTGCAATCAGCCCCAGCATTTT CASRLRLLGRCNQPQHF
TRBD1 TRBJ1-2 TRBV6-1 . TGTGCCAGCAGTGAGGGACAGGGGCCCCATGGCTACACCTTC CASSEGQGPHGYTF
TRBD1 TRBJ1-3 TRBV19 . TGTGCCAGTAATGGACAGGCCGCTGGAAACACCATATATTTT CASNGQAAGNTIYF
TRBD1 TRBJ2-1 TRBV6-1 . TGTGCCAGCATTCGGGACAGGAGAATTTACAATGAGCAGTTCTTC CASIRDRRIYNEQFF
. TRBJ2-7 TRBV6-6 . TGTGCCAGCAGTCACGGGCAGGGTCCCTCCTACGAGCAGTACTTC CASSHGQGPSYEQYF
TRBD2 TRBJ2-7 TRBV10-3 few TGTGCCATCAGGGCGACTAGCGGGGACTACGAGCAGTACTTC CAIRATSGDYEQYF
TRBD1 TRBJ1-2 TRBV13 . TGTGCCAGCAGCCTAGGACAGGGGACGGGGGGTTACACCTTC CASSLGQGTGGYTF
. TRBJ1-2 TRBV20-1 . TGCAGTGCTCTCTATGGCTACACCTTC CSALYGYTF
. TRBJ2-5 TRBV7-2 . TGTGCCAGCAGCTTAGCGGGGAGGGAGACCCAGTACTTC CASSLAGRETQYF
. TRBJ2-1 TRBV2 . TGTGCCAGCCTCACCAAAAATGAGCAGTTCTTC CASLTKNEQFF
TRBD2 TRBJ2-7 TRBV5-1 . TGCGCCAGCAGCAAGACTAGCGGCTCCTACGAGCAGTACTTC CASSKTSGSYEQYF
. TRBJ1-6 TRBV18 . TGTGCCAGCTCACCACAGGGAATACATAATTCACCCCTCCACTTT CASSPQGIHNSPLHF
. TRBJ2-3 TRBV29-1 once TGCAGCGTTGAACGGCAGGGCACGGATACGCAGTATTTT CSVERQGTDTQYF
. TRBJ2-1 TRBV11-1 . TGTGCCAGCAGCCTTCACGAACGTGAGCAGTTCTTC CASSLHEREQFF
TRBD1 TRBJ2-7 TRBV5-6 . TGTGCCAGCAGCTTGGGGCGCCCGGACAGGGGGCCTTACGAGCAGTACTTC CASSLGRPDRGPYEQYF
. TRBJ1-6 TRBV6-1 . TGTGCCAGCAGTGAAGGAGAGGCCGTCTATAATTCACCCCTCCACTTT CASSEGEAVYNSPLHF
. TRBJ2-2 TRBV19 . TGTGCCAGTACCCCCGACAGGAACACCGGGGAGCTGTTTTTT CASTPDRNTGELFF
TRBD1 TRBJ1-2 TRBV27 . TGTGCCAGCAGTATTCGACAGGGGGTGGGGGGCTACACCTTC CASSIRQGVGGYTF
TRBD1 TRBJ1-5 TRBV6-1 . TGTGCCAGCAGTGTACTAACCGGGACAGGGGTTAGTCAGCCCCAGCATTTT CASSVLTGTGVSQPQHF
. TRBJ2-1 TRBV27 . TGTGCCAGCAGTTTGTCGCAATACAATGAGCAGTTCTTC CASSLSQYNEQFF
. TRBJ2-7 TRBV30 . TGTGCCTGGAGTCTTAACATCTACGAGCAGTACTTC CAWSLNIYEQYF
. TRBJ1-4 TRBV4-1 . TGCGCCAGCAGCCCCCGGGGGACTCTTAAAGGTGAAAAACTGTTTTTT CASSPRGTLKGEKLFF
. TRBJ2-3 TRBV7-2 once TGTGCCAGCAGCTTAGCCTCAGGGGATACGCAGTATTTT CASSLASGDTQYF
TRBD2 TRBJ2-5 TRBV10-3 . TGTGCCATCAGTGAGACGGATCTGACTAGCGGGTTCAACCAAGAGACCCAGTACTTC CAISETDLTSGFNQETQYF
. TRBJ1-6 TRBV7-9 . TGTGCCAGCAGCTTAGGCAGGAATAATTCACCCCTCCACTTT CASSLGRNNSPLHF